Below, 18 T cell receptor beta chains from the same sample are listed, as sequenced in a study of OX40 agonist ivuxolimab in advanced cancers. Only in-frame clones appear in the TCRdb table, and some are missing; sequencing was by immunoSEQ multiplex PCR. The sample consists of roughly 49,000 clones, roughly 90% of them appearing once. The sample in question was CD4+ or CD8+ T cells sorted from blood, obtained in a trial of the OX40 agonist ivuxolimab. The receptors were sampled from an adult with an advanced solid tumor such as melanoma, head and neck, liver or kidney cancer.

The CDR3: CASSATRLGGMNTEAFF. CDR3 DNA sequence: TGTGCCAGCAGTGCGACACGCCTGGGTGGTATGAACACTGAAGCTTTCTTT. This rearrangement joins TRBV6-1 to TRBJ1-1; D remains ambiguous. This CDR3 has 17 amino acids. Trimming left V 4 bases short and J 0 bases short, with 18 bases between. The germline V gene has CDR1 MNHNS and CDR2 SASEGT.

This rearrangement joins TRBV7-2 to TRBJ2-5; D unresolved. Near its end, the DNA agrees better with TRBJ2-7, so the J call may be wrong. CDR3 length: 15 amino acids. The germline V gene has CDR1 SGHTA and CDR2 FQGNSA. For the CDR3, the DNA is TGTGCCAGCAGCTTAGAGATAGCCCGACCCTACGAGCAGTACTTC. It yields the protein CASSLEIARPYEQYF.

The chain has TRBV5-4 and TRBJ1-6; tentatively, D is TRBD1 (5 bases). The V and J ends lost 3 bases and 10 bases respectively, with 20 bases between them. The CDR3 loop spans 16 amino acids. The germline gives CDR1 SGHNT, CDR2 YYREEE (reference sequence). CDR3 residues: CASSWWVGREQSPLHF. The CDR3 region has the DNA TGTGCCAGCAGCTGGTGGGTGGGCAGGGAGCAATCACCCCTCCACTTT.

This rearrangement joins TRBV28 to TRBJ2-1; 7 positions agree with TRBD1. The germline V gene has CDR1 MDHEN and CDR2 SYDVKM. The ends lost 5 bases at V and 9 bases at J; junction bases unmatched: 13. This CDR3 region has 15 residues. The CDR3 loop is CASSAPGQPPGEQFF. The CDR3 nucleotides are TGTGCCAGCAGTGCCCCGGGACAGCCCCCGGGTGAGCAGTTCTTC.

This clone was counted only a few times. The rearrangement joins TRBV20-1 to TRBJ2-2; TRBD1 or TRBD2 may be the D gene (5 bases each). This CDR3 is 11 amino acids long. CDR1 and CDR2 (germline): DFQATT, SNEGSKA (reference sequence). The V end was cut by 5 bases, the J end by 11 bases, with 12 bases between. CDR3 nucleotides: TGCAGTGCTTGGGACCACCCCGAGCTGTTTTTT. Its translation: CSAWDHPELFF.

The chain employs TRBV4-1 and TRBJ1-5; possible D gene TRBD1, 5 bases. In germline, CDR1 is MGHRA, CDR2 YSYEKL. The CDR3 has 15 amino acids. Trimming pared 6 bases from V and 4 bases from J, leaving 16 bases between. CDR3 sequence: CASSDPRQPNQPQHF. In DNA form, the CDR3 reads TGCGCCAGCAGTGACCCGAGACAGCCAAATCAGCCCCAGCATTTT.

The rearrangement joins TRBV5-5 to TRBJ2-5; a possible D gene is TRBD1 (6 bases). CDR3 length equals 15 residues. V was clipped by 1 base and J by 2 bases, with 12 bases between them. Looked up from germline, CDR1 is SGHKS and CDR2 is YYEKEE (reference sequence). In DNA form, the CDR3 reads TGTGCCAGCAGCTTGATTAGGGGGTATCAAGAGACCCAGTACTTC. It translates to CASSLIRGYQETQYF. The variable domain in full, completed from reference TRBV5-5 and TRBJ2-5, reads DAGVTQSPTHLIKTRGQQVTLRCSPISGHKSVSWYQQVLGQGPQFIFQYYEKEERGRGNFPDRFSARQFPNYSSELNVNALLLGDSALYLCASSLIRGYQETQYFGPGTRLLVL.

The rearrangement uses TRBV28 and TRBJ2-3; 10 nucleotides align to TRBD1. V shed 2 bases, J shed 5 bases, and the junction held 4 bases outside the gene matches. CDR1 is MDHEN, CDR2 SYDVKM, per germline. The CDR3 totals 15 residues. The CDR3 DNA reads TGTGCCAGCAGTTTAGGGACAGGGGTGGGAGATACGCAGTATTTT. This encodes CASSLGTGVGDTQYF.

In this sample, this clone turned up once. The gene calls are TRBV9 and TRBJ1-4; 9 nucleotides match TRBD1. The CDR3 loop spans 16 amino acids. The trim removed 2 bases at V and 8 bases at J, leaving 10 bases unmatched. Germline CDR1 and CDR2: SGDLS and YYNGEE. The CDR3 DNA sequence: TGTGCCAGCAGCGTCGGACAGGGGACCCTTGGGGAAAAACTGTTTTTT. It codes for CASSVGQGTLGEKLFF.

V is TRBV11-3 and J is TRBJ1-1; maybe TRBD1 (6 bases). The CDR3 spans 13 residues. The V and J ends lost 5 bases and 7 bases respectively, with 14 bases between them. Looked up from germline, CDR1 is SGHNT and CDR2 is YENEEA. The CDR3 sequence: CASSPRQDYEAFF. The CDR3 DNA reads TGTGCCAGCAGCCCCCGACAGGACTATGAAGCTTTCTTT.

This chain joins TRBV4-2 and TRBJ2-2, with TRBD1 identical over 12 bases. Germline trimming cut 0 bases from V and 6 bases from J; bases unmatched to any gene: 11. The CDR3 sequence is 19 residues long. CDR1 is LGHNA, CDR2 YNFKEQ, per germline. CDR3 residues: CASSQDLYRDRGRSGELFF. In DNA form, the CDR3 reads TGTGCCAGCAGCCAAGACCTTTACCGGGACAGGGGGCGGTCCGGGGAGCTGTTTTTT.

The V and J genes are TRBV19 and TRBJ2-1; 15 bases map to TRBD2. J lost 10 bases, V lost 2 bases, and 3 bases had no gene match. This CDR3 contains 15 residues. Germline CDR1 LNHDA, CDR2 SQIVND (reference sequence). Here the CDR3 DNA reads TGTGCCAGTAGTATAAGGGGACTAGCGGGGGGAGAGCAGTTCTTC. Its protein product is CASSIRGLAGGEQFF.

J is TRBJ1-3 and V is TRBV9, with D tentatively TRBD1 (5 bases). The CDR3 sequence is 15 residues long. The V end was cut by 4 bases, the J end by 0 bases, with 11 bases between. Germline V lookup: CDR1 SGDLS, CDR2 YYNGEE. This chain's CDR3 is CASSLQVSSGNTIYF. The CDR3 DNA reads TGTGCCAGCAGCCTACAGGTCAGCTCTGGAAACACCATATATTTT. The whole variable domain, remainder taken from reference TRBV9 and TRBJ1-3, is DSGVTQTPKHLITATGQRVTLRCSPRSGDLSVYWYQQSLDQGLQFLIQYYNGEERAKGNILERFSAQQFPDLHSELNLSSLELGDSALYFCASSLQVSSGNTIYFGEGSWLTVV.

In this sample, this clone turned up a few times. This chain links TRBV4-1 with TRBJ1-2; D is uncertain. Germline CDR1 reads MGHRA; CDR2 reads YSYEKL. This CDR3 contains 12 residues. Between the trimmed V and J ends, which lost 5 bases and 3 bases, there was a span of 7 bases. CDR3 DNA sequence: TGCGCCAGCAGCGGTAGGTACTATGGCTACACCTTC. Its translation: CASSGRYYGYTF.

This chain links TRBV19 with TRBJ2-1; 9 bases are shared with TRBD1. The CDR3 is 12 amino acids. Germline V gives CDR1 LNHDA, CDR2 SQIVND (reference sequence). V shed 5 bases, J shed 9 bases, and the junction held 2 bases outside the gene matches. The CDR3 loop reads CASSRDRVEQFF. CDR3 sequence (DNA): TGTGCCAGTAGTCGGGACAGGGTTGAGCAGTTCTTC.

The V and J genes are TRBV4-2 and TRBJ2-1; 8 bases map to TRBD2. The CDR3 extends over 17 amino acids. With 4 bases clipped from V and 1 base from J, the junction kept 9 bases outside the gene matches. Germline CDR1 is LGHNA and CDR2 is YNFKEQ. The CDR3 region is CASSPSGGGFSYNEQFF. In nucleotides, the CDR3 is TGTGCCAGCAGCCCTAGCGGCGGGGGGTTTTCCTACAATGAGCAGTTCTTC.

This chain uses TRBV5-6 with TRBJ2-7; 11 nucleotides line up with TRBD2. The length of the CDR3 is 15 residues. Germline loops: CDR1 SGHDT, CDR2 YYEEEE. With V trimmed by 4 bases and J by 7 bases, 10 bases remained unmatched. The chain's CDR3 is CASSAFSGGASEQYF. In DNA, the CDR3 is TGTGCCAGCAGCGCATTTAGCGGGGGGGCCTCGGAGCAGTACTTC.

The chain is built from TRBV6-5 and TRBJ1-5, with unresolved D. CDR3 length equals 13 residues. Trimming removed 5 bases from V and 2 bases from J, with 7 bases in between. Germline CDR1 and CDR2: MNHEY and SVGAGI. The CDR3 sequence: CASSEVRNQPQHF. DNA for the CDR3: TGTGCCAGCAGTGAGGTGCGCAATCAGCCCCAGCATTTT.